This TCR beta chain was documented in a study of identical twins. This clonotype showed up just a few times. TCRdb re-called the 5' RACE reads with MiXCR, one entry per CDR3 protein. The sample contains 400,000 to 550,000 distinct CDR3 sequences, 13% to 15% of which appear only once. These data also featured in a second study, about yellow fever vaccine responses in identical twins.

Specimen: CD4+ T cells sorted from blood. The clonotype comes from a woman aged 18-30 years in good health.

CDR3 loop: CSVGTASQETQYF. In DNA form, the CDR3 reads TGCAGCGTTGGGACAGCGAGCCAAGAGACCCAGTACTTC. This rearrangement joins TRBV29-1 to TRBJ2-5, with D possibly TRBD1 on 6 matching bases. CDR1 and CDR2 (germline): SQVTM, ANQGSEA. This CDR3 comprises 13 residues. The V end lost 4 bases, the J end lost 1 base, and 10 bases lay between the germline ends.